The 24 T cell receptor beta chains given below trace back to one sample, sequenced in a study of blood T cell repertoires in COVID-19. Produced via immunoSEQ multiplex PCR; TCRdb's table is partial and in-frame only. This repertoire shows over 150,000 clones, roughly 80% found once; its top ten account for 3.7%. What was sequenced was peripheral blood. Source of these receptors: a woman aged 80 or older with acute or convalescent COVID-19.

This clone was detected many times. This CDR3 is CASSPLTGSEAFF. The CDR3, as DNA: TGTGCCAGCAGCCCCTTAACGGGATCTGAAGCTTTCTTT. The J gene is TRBJ1-1, the V gene TRBV7-9; D ambiguous. CDR1 is SEHNR, CDR2 FQNEAQ, per germline (reference sequence). V was clipped by 5 bases and J by 6 bases, with 13 bases between them. CDR3 length equals 13 residues.

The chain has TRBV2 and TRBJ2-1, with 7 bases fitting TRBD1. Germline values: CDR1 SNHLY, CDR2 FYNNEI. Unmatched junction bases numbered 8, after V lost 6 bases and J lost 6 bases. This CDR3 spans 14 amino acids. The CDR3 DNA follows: TGTGCCAGCAGAGACAGGGAACGCGGCAATGAGCAGTTCTTC. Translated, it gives CASRDRERGNEQFF. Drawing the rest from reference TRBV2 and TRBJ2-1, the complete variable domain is EPEVTQTPSHQVTQMGQEVILRCVPISNHLYFYWYRQILGQKVEFLVSFYNNEISEKSEIFDDQFSVERPDGSNFTLKIRSTKLEDSAMYFCASRDRERGNEQFFGPGTRLTVL.

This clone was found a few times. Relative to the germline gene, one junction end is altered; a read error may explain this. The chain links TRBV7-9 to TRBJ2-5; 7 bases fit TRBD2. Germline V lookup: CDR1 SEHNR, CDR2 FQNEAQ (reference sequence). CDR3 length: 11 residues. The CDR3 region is CASSLREGKDF. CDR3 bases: TGTGCCAGCAGCTTAAGGGAGGGAAAGGACTTC. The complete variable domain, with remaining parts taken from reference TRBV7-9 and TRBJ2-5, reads DTGVSQNPRHKITKRGQNVTFRCDPISEHNRLYWYRQTLGQGPEFLTYFQNEAQLEKSRLLSDRFSAERPKGSFSTLEIQRTEQGDSAMYLCASSLREGKDFGPGTRLLVL.

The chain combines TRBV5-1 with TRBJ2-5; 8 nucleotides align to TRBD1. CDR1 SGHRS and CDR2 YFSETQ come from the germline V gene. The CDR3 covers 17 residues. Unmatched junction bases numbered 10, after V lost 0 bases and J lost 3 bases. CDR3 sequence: CASSLAEDRVGEETQYF. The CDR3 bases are TGCGCCAGCAGCTTGGCCGAGGACAGGGTCGGAGAAGAGACCCAGTACTTC.

The CDR3 bases are TGTGCCAGCAGCTTAGTAGGTGGATCGGGGAATGAGCAGTTCTTC. This gives the protein CASSLVGGSGNEQFF. The J gene is TRBJ2-1, the V gene TRBV7-2; D might be TRBD2 (5 bases). This CDR3 region has 15 residues. Germline CDR1 SGHTA, CDR2 FQGNSA. Trimming shortened V by 1 base and J by 7 bases, and 14 bases separated the two germline ends.

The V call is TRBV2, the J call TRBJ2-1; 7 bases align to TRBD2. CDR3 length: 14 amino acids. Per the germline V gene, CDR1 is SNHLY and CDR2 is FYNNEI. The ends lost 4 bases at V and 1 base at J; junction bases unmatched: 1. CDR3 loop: CASSVSGSYNEQFF. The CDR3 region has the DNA TGTGCCAGCAGTGTTAGCGGGTCCTACAATGAGCAGTTCTTC.

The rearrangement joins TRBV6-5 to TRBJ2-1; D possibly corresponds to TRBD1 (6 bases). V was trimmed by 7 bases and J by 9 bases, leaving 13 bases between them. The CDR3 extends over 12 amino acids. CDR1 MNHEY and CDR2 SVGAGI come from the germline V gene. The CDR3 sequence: CASTEPGVEQFF. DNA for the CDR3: TGTGCCAGCACCGAGCCAGGGGTTGAGCAGTTCTTC.

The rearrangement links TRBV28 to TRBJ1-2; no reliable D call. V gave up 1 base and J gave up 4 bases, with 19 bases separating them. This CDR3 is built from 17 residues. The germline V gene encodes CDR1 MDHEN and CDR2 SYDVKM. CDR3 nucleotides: TGTGCCAGCAGTTTATCGGGTCCTACCTGGGAGGGCTATGGCTACACCTTC. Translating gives CASSLSGPTWEGYGYTF.

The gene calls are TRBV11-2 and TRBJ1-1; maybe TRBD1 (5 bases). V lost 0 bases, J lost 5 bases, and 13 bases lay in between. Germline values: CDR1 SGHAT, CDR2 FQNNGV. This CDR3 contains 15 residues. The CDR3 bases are TGTGCCAGCAGCTTAGATGGGGGAGGAGGAACTGAAGCTTTCTTT. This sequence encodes CASSLDGGGGTEAFF.

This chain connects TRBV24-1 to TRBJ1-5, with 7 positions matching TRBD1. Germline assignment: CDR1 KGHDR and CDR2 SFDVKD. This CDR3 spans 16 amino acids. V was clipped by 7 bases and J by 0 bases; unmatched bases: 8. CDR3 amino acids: CATSPGTALSNQPQHF. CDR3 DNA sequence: TGTGCCACCAGCCCGGGGACAGCCCTTAGCAATCAGCCCCAGCATTTT.

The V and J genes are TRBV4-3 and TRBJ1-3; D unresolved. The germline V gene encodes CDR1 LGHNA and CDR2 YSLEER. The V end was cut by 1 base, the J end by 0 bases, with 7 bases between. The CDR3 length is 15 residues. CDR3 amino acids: CASSQVQFSGNTIYF. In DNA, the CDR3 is TGCGCCAGCAGCCAAGTTCAATTCTCTGGAAACACCATATATTTT.

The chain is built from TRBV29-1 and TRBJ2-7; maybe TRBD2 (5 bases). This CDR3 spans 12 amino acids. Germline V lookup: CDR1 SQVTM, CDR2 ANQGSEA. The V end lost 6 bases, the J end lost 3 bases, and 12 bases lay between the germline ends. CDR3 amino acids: CSVGNYNYEQYF. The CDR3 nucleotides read TGCAGCGTCGGGAACTACAACTACGAGCAGTACTTC.

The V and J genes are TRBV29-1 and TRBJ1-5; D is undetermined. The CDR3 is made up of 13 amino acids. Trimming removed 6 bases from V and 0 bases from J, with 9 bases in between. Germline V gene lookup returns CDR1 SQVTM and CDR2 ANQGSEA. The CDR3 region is CSVGAYSNQPQHF. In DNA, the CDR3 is TGCAGCGTAGGAGCTTATAGCAATCAGCCCCAGCATTTT.

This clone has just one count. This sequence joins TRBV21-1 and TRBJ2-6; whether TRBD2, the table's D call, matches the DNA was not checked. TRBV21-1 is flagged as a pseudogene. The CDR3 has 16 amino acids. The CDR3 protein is CASSKGTLSGANVLTF. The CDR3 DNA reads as TGTGCCAGCAGCAAAGGGACTCTCTCTGGGGCCAACGTCCTGACTTTC.

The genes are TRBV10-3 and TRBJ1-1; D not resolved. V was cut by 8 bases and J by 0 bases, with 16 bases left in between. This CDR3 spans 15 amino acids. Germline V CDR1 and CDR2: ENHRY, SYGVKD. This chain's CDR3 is CAIGVGNSMNTEAFF. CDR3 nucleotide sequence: TGTGCCATCGGGGTCGGGAACTCAATGAACACTGAAGCTTTCTTT.

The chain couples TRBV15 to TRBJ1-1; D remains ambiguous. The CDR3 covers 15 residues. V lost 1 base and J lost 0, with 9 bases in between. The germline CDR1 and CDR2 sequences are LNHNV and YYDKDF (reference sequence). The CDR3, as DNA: TGTGCCACCAGCAGAGGTAAAAACATGAACACTGAAGCTTTCTTT. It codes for CATSRGKNMNTEAFF.

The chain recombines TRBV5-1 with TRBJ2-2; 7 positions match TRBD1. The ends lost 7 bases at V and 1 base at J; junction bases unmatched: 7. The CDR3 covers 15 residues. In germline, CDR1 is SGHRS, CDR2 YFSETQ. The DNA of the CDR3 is TGCGCCAGCCGCTACGGGGACAGGAACACCGGGGAGCTGTTTTTT. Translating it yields CASRYGDRNTGELFF. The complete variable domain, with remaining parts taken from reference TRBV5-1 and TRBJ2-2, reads KAGVTQTPRYLIKTRGQQVTLSCSPISGHRSVSWYQQTPGQGLQFLFEYFSETQRNKGNFPGRFSGRQFSNSRSEMNVSTLELGDSALYLCASRYGDRNTGELFFGEGSRLTVL.

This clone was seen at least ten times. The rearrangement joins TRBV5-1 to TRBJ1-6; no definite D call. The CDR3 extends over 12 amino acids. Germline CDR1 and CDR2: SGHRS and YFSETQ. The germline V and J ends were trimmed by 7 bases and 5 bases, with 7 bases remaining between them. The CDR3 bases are TGCGCCAGCCGCACTAATAATTCACCCCTCCACTTT. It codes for CASRTNNSPLHF. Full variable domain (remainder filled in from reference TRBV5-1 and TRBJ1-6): KAGVTQTPRYLIKTRGQQVTLSCSPISGHRSVSWYQQTPGQGLQFLFEYFSETQRNKGNFPGRFSGRQFSNSRSEMNVSTLELGDSALYLCASRTNNSPLHFGNGTRLTVT.

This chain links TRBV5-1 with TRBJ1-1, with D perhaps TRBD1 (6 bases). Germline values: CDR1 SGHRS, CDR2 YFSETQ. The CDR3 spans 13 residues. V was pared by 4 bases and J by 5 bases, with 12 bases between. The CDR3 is CASSARGGTEAFF. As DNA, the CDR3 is TGCGCCAGCAGCGCCAGGGGTGGGACTGAAGCTTTCTTT. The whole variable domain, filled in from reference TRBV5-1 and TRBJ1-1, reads KAGVTQTPRYLIKTRGQQVTLSCSPISGHRSVSWYQQTPGQGLQFLFEYFSETQRNKGNFPGRFSGRQFSNSRSEMNVSTLELGDSALYLCASSARGGTEAFFGQGTRLTVV.

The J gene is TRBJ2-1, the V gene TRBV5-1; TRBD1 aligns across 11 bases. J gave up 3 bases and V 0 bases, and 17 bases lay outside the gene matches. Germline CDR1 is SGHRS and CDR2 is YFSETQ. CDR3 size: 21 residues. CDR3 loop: CASSLASRTGGAGGHYNEQFF. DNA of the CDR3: TGCGCCAGCAGCTTGGCGTCTCGGACAGGGGGCGCCGGGGGACACTACAATGAGCAGTTCTTC.

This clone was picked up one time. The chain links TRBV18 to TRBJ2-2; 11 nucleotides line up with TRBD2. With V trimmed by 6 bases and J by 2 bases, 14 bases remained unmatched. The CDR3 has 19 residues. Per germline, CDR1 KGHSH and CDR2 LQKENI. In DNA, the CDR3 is TGTGCCAGCTCGCCGGGACTAGCGGCCCTTCCAGGAAACACCGGGGAGCTGTTTTTT. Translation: CASSPGLAALPGNTGELFF.

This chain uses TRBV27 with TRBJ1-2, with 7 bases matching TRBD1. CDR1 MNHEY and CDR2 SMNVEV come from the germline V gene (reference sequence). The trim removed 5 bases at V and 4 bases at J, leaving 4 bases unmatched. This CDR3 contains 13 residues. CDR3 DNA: TGTGCCAGCAGTGGTGACAGGGTCTATGGCTACACCTTC. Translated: CASSGDRVYGYTF.

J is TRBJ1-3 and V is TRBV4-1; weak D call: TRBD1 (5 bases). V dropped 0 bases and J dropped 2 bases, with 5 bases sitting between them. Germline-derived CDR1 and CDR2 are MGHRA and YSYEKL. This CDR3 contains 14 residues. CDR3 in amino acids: CASSQEGAGNTIYF. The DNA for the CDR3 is TGCGCCAGCAGCCAAGAAGGGGCTGGAAACACCATATATTTT.

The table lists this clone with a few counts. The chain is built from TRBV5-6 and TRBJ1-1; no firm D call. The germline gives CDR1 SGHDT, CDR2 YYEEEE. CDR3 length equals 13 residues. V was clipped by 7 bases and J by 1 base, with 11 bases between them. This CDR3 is CASDITGNTEAFF. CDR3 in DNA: TGTGCCAGCGACATCACCGGGAACACTGAAGCTTTCTTT.